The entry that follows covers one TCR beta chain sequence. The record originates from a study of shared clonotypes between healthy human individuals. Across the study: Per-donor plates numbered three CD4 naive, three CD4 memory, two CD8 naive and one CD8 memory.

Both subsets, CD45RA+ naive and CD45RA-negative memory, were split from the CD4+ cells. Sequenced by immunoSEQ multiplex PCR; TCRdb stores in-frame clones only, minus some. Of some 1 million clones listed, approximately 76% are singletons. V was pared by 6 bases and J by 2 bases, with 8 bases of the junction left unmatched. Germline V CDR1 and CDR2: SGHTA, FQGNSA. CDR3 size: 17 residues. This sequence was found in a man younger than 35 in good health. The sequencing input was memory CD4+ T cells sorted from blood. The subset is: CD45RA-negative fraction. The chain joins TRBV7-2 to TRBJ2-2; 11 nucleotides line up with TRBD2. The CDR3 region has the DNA TGTGCCAGCAGTTATCCGGGACTAGCGGACAACACCGGGGAGCTGTTTTTT. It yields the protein CASSYPGLADNTGELFF.